This TCR beta chain was obtained from a study of CD8 T cells in ankylosing spondylitis. General observations from the study: A TCR beta motif made of several highly homologous variants seemed typical of ankylosing spondylitis blood. In peripheral blood, disease-linked CD8+ clones occurred at relatively low frequencies.

In making TCR beta libraries, quantitative 5'-RACE with molecular barcodes was used. One entry per CDR3 protein, called by TCRdb with MiXCR from the 5' RACE reads. The data hold 300,000 to 350,000 distinct CDR3 sequences, with about 14% observed a single time. This clonotype occurred a few times. Antigen specificity is unknown. V lost 9 bases to trimming and J lost 3 bases; unmatched junction nucleotides: 5. Germline V gene data show CDR1 as MNHEY and CDR2 as SVGEGT. The CDR3 loop spans 13 amino acids. This rearrangement joins TRBV6-2 or TRBV6-3 to TRBJ1-5; 7 bases align to TRBD1. This sequence was found in a male donor with ankylosing spondylitis or in good health (not recorded which). The sample was blood, either unsorted or a sorted T cell fraction (not recorded which). The CDR3 sequence: CASTDRVNQPQHF. DNA for the CDR3: TGTGCCAGTACCGACAGGGTCAATCAGCCCCAGCATTTT.